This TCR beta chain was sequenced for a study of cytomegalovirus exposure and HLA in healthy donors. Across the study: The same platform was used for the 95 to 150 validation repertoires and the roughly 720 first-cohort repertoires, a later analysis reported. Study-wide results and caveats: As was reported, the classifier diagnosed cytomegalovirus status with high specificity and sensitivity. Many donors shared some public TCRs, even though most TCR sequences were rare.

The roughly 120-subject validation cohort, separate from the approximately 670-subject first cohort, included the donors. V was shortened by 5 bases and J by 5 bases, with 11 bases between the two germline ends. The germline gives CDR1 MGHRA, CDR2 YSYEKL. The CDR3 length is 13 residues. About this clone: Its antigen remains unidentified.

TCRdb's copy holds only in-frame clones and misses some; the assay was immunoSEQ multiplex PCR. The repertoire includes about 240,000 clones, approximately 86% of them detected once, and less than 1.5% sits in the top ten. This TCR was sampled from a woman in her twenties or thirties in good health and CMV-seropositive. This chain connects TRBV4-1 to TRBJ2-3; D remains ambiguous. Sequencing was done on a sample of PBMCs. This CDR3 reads CASSMAAVDTQYF. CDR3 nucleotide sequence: TGCGCCAGCAGCATGGCGGCGGTAGATACGCAGTATTTT.